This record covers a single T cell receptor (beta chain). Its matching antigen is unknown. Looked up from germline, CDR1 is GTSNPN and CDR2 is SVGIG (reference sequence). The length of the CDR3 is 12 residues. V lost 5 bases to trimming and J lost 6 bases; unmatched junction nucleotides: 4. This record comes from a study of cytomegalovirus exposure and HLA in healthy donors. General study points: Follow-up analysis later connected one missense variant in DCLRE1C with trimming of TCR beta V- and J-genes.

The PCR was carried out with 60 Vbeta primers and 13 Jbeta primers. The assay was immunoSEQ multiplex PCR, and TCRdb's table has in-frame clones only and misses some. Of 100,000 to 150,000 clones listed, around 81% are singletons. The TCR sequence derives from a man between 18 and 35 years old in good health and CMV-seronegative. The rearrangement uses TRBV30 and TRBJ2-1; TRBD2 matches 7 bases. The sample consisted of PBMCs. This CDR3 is CAWASSGNEQFF. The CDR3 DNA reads TGTGCCTGGGCTTCTAGCGGCAATGAGCAGTTCTTC. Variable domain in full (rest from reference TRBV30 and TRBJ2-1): SQTIHQWPATLVQPVGSPLSLECTVEGTSNPNLYWYRQAAGRGLQLLFYSVGIGQISSEVPQNLSASRPQDRQFILSSKKLLLSDSGFYLCAWASSGNEQFFGPGTRLTVL.